The clone carrying this TCR beta chain was detected once. How the authors handled the data: Reference gene primer amplification gave nucleated cell count estimates. Only in-frame clones appear in the TCRdb table, and some are missing; sequencing was by immunoSEQ multiplex PCR. V and J calls and clone size are given by that table; D and trimming were obtained from the DNA. This sample has around 150,000 clones, with 80% to 90% found just once. Trimming removed 5 bases from V and 4 bases from J, with 16 bases in between. The CDR3 runs 15 residues. Germline assignment: CDR1 MDHEN and CDR2 SYDVKM. The data were taken from a study of blood T cell repertoires in COVID-19. The overall study: Whether acute or convalescent, the COVID-19 samples came from the United States, Italy and Spain.

The chain recombines TRBV28 with TRBJ2-3, with D tentatively TRBD2 (5 bases). The clonotype originates from a man aged 65 to 79 with acute or convalescent COVID-19. What was sequenced was peripheral blood. CDR3 DNA: TGTGCCAGCAGTCCTCCGTGGGAGCCCCCAGATACGCAGTATTTT. Translated, it gives CASSPPWEPPDTQYF.